Following are 17 T cell receptor beta chains from one sample sequenced in a study of T cell changes during pregnancy in multiple sclerosis. The repertoire was sequenced with immunoSEQ multiplex PCR; TCRdb's copy has only in-frame clones and lacks some. The sample carries about 60,000 clones, just over 90% recorded once. Specimen: peripheral blood, collected in the second trimester of pregnancy. Every receptor here comes from a female donor with multiple sclerosis, enrolled in a pregnancy study.

The genes are TRBV15 and TRBJ1-2; a possible D gene is TRBD1 (5 bases). CDR1 and CDR2 (germline): LNHNV, YYDKDF (reference sequence). The CDR3 sequence is 16 residues long. Trimming cost V 3 bases and J 4 bases, with 18 bases left between them. The CDR3 here is CATSRGGGDLGYGYTF. CDR3 DNA sequence: TGTGCCACCAGCAGGGGTGGGGGGGATCTGGGCTATGGCTACACCTTC.

This clone was seen only once. The chain employs TRBV4-3 and TRBJ1-2, with D possibly being TRBD1 (5 bases). The CDR3 totals 15 residues. The V gene's germline CDR1 is LGHNA and CDR2 YSLEER. Trimming left V 4 bases short and J 8 bases short, with 20 bases between. CDR3 protein: CASSRGHPRPLGYTF. The CDR3 DNA follows: TGCGCCAGCAGCCGAGGACATCCCAGACCACTGGGCTACACCTTC.

CDR3: CASITTGRGIANYGYTF. CDR3 nucleotides: TGTGCCAGCATTACAACAGGGAGGGGAATCGCTAACTATGGCTACACCTTC. The chain links TRBV28 to TRBJ1-2; TRBD1 might be the D (6 bases). V was clipped by 7 bases and J by 0 bases, with 21 bases between them. The CDR3 contains 17 residues. CDR1 is MDHEN, CDR2 SYDVKM, per germline.

The chain is built from TRBV28 and TRBJ2-1; D might be TRBD2 (6 bases). Trimming shortened V by 2 bases and J by 4 bases, and 15 bases separated the two germline ends. The germline gives CDR1 MDHEN, CDR2 SYDVKM. The CDR3 runs 16 residues. CDR3 nucleotide sequence: TGTGCCAGCAGTTTAGGCCCCTCCGGGGGTTACAATGAGCAGTTCTTC. Translating it yields CASSLGPSGGYNEQFF.

The chain recombines TRBV5-6 with TRBJ2-3; D might be TRBD2 (7 bases). Germline CDR1 and CDR2: SGHDT and YYEEEE. The CDR3 consists of 14 residues. Trimming stripped 1 base from V and 4 bases from J, with 10 bases between. Written as DNA, the CDR3 is TGTGCCAGCAGCTTGAAGGGGGGGTCAGATACGCAGTATTTT. Translating it yields CASSLKGGSDTQYF. Filled out from reference TRBV5-6 and TRBJ2-3, the complete variable domain reads DAGVTQSPTHLIKTRGQQVTLRCSPKSGHDTVSWYQQALGQGPQFIFQYYEEEERQRGNFPDRFSGHQFPNYSSELNVNALLLGDSALYLCASSLKGGSDTQYFGPGTRLTVL.

This clone was seen a few times. The CDR3 DNA is TGTGCCAGCAGCTTGGAGAGGTACACTAATGAAAAACTGTTTTTT. It translates to CASSLERYTNEKLFF. The rearrangement uses TRBV5-6 and TRBJ1-4; D unclear. V dropped 0 bases and J dropped 2 bases, with 8 bases sitting between them. The CDR3 length is 15 residues. CDR1 is SGHDT, CDR2 YYEEEE, per germline.

The CDR3 region is CASSLAGVRYNSPLHF. CDR3 sequence (DNA): TGCGCCAGCAGCTTGGCAGGGGTTCGGTATAATTCACCCCTCCACTTT. The chain joins TRBV5-1 to TRBJ1-6; tentatively, D is TRBD1 (6 bases). Looked up from germline, CDR1 is SGHRS and CDR2 is YFSETQ. Trimming took off 0 bases at V and 4 bases at J, with 11 bases between the two ends. This CDR3 has 16 residues.

The V and J genes are TRBV30 and TRBJ1-2, with a possible D match to TRBD1 (6 bases). The V and J ends lost 1 base and 3 bases respectively, with 12 bases between them. Germline CDR1 reads GTSNPN; CDR2 reads SVGIG (reference sequence). The CDR3 extends over 14 amino acids. CDR3 DNA sequence: TGTGCCTGGAGTGAAGGGGGACACGACTATGGCTACACCTTC. It specifies CAWSEGGHDYGYTF.

The count of this clone is one. The gene calls are TRBV29-1 and TRBJ2-5, with 7 bases fitting TRBD1. The V segment lost 6 bases and the J segment 5 bases; nucleotides outside the gene matches: 6. The germline CDR1 and CDR2 sequences are SQVTM and ANQGSEA. The CDR3 consists of 12 residues. In DNA form, the CDR3 reads TGCAGCGTCGGGACAGCTAGGGAGACCCAGTACTTC. This encodes CSVGTARETQYF.

This chain links TRBV9 with TRBJ2-1; 8 bases fit TRBD2. V was clipped by 3 bases and J by 3 bases; unmatched bases: 5. The CDR3 covers 15 residues. Germline V lookup: CDR1 SGDLS, CDR2 YYNGEE. This chain's CDR3 is CASSARLAIYNEQFF. The CDR3 coding sequence is TGTGCCAGCAGCGCTCGACTAGCGATCTACAATGAGCAGTTCTTC.

The chain combines TRBV10-3 with TRBJ2-7; D may be TRBD2 (6 bases). The germline CDR1 and CDR2 sequences are ENHRY and SYGVKD. V was cut by 5 bases and J by 10 bases, with 12 bases left in between. There are 11 residues in the CDR3. The CDR3 reads CAISNPGLQYF. CDR3 coding DNA: TGTGCCATCAGTAACCCGGGACTCCAGTACTTC.

The chain recombines TRBV2 with TRBJ1-2, with TRBD1 matching 9 bases. The V and J ends lost 7 bases and 3 bases, in that order; junction bases with no gene match: 6. Per the germline V gene, CDR1 is SNHLY and CDR2 is FYNNEI. There are 14 residues in the CDR3. The CDR3, as DNA: TGTGCCAGCACGGGACAGGGAGTGGACTATGGCTACACCTTC. Residues: CASTGQGVDYGYTF.

The rearrangement links TRBV2 to TRBJ2-5, with 9 positions matching TRBD2. V lost 3 bases to trimming and J lost 1 base; unmatched junction nucleotides: 3. Germline assignment: CDR1 SNHLY and CDR2 FYNNEI. The CDR3 is 15 amino acids. CDR3 coding DNA: TGTGCCAGCAGTGAGGCTAGCGGGGTCCAAGAGACCCAGTACTTC. The encoded protein is CASSEASGVQETQYF.

The rearrangement uses TRBV9 and TRBJ2-2; D remains ambiguous. Deletions cut 0 bases from V and 5 bases from J, with 8 bases between. CDR3 length: 14 residues. Germline V gives CDR1 SGDLS, CDR2 YYNGEE. This chain's CDR3 is CASSVGMSTGELFF. In nucleotides, the CDR3 is TGTGCCAGCAGCGTAGGTATGAGTACCGGGGAGCTGTTTTTT.

This chain connects TRBV6-1 to TRBJ2-5, with 12 positions matching TRBD2. CDR1 and CDR2 from the germline V gene are MNHNS and SASEGT. CDR3 length equals 15 residues. Trimming at V came to 8 bases and at J to 1 base, leaving 5 bases not matched to a gene. The CDR3 is CASPGLAGLQETQYF. The CDR3 coding sequence is TGTGCCAGCCCCGGACTAGCGGGGCTCCAAGAGACCCAGTACTTC.

CDR3 in DNA: TGTGCCAGCAGCTTGGCCCCGGGACAGGGGGCTGGGGAGCAGTACTTC. It is translated as CASSLAPGQGAGEQYF. The chain joins TRBV5-4 to TRBJ2-7; 12 bases are a match to TRBD1. This CDR3 region has 16 residues. Germline CDR1 reads SGHNT; CDR2 reads YYREEE (reference sequence). The V and J ends lost 0 bases and 7 bases, in that order; junction bases with no gene match: 8.

The chain is built from TRBV6-5 and TRBJ1-1, with D uncertain. Between the trimmed V and J ends, which lost 3 bases and 8 bases, there was a span of 10 bases. Germline-derived CDR1 and CDR2 are MNHEY and SVGAGI. The CDR3 extends over 12 amino acids. The CDR3: CASSYGGEEAFF. The DNA of the CDR3 is TGTGCCAGCAGTTATGGCGGAGAGGAAGCTTTCTTT.